The next 21 T cell receptor beta chains were all read from a single sample in a study of T cell repertoires in cytomegalovirus infection. TCRdb itself ran the reads through MiXCR, one entry per CDR3 protein. The table shows approximately 390,000 distinct CDR3 sequences, with approximately 30% occurring only once. Their antigens are not known. The sample in question was cultured PBMCs, obtained from culture after CMV antigen stimulation. All receptors come from a human donor in good health (CMV status not recorded). Some clones in this sample may be carry-over from other donors' samples.

The chain is built from TRBV14 and TRBJ2-1; 12 nucleotides agree with TRBD2. The CDR3 has 18 amino acids. V lost 0 bases to trimming and J lost 4 bases; unmatched junction nucleotides: 7. Germline V CDR1 and CDR2: SGHDN, FVKESK. CDR3 DNA sequence: TGTGCCAGCAGCCAAGAAAGAGGACTAGCGGGACTATACAATGAGCAGTTCTTC. This sequence encodes CASSQERGLAGLYNEQFF.

This clonotype was counted between two and nine times. The chain joins TRBV7-9 to TRBJ1-1; 7 nucleotides agree with TRBD1. J was trimmed by 7 bases and V by 5 bases; bases with no gene match: 7. Germline values: CDR1 SEHNR, CDR2 FQNEAQ (reference sequence). The CDR3 runs 13 residues. The CDR3: CASSGQETFEAFF. As DNA, the CDR3 is TGTGCCAGCAGCGGACAGGAGACGTTTGAAGCTTTCTTT.

The genes are TRBV6-5 and TRBJ2-7; TRBD1 agrees at 9 bases. The CDR3 has 15 amino acids. The germline gives CDR1 MNHEY, CDR2 SVGAGI. The trim removed 6 bases at V and 4 bases at J, leaving 10 bases unmatched. CDR3 residues: CASRSGQGTLYEQYF. CDR3 sequence (DNA): TGTGCCAGCAGATCCGGACAGGGGACACTTTACGAGCAGTACTTC.

The sample holds a few counts of this clonotype. This chain uses TRBV7-9 with TRBJ1-2; 7 positions agree with TRBD1. Looked up from germline, CDR1 is SEHNR and CDR2 is FQNEAQ (reference sequence). The CDR3 loop spans 13 amino acids. V gave up 8 bases and J gave up 4 bases; unmatched junction bases: 7. This CDR3 is CASQEQGVYGYTF. The CDR3 bases are TGTGCCAGCCAAGAGCAGGGGGTCTATGGCTACACCTTC.

This chain connects TRBV7-6 to TRBJ2-5; TRBD1 agrees at 8 bases. The V gene end was trimmed by 10 bases and the J gene end by 7 bases; junction bases not matched to a gene: 17. Germline V CDR1 and CDR2: SGHVS, FNYEAQ. This CDR3 contains 15 residues. The CDR3 DNA reads as TGTGCCACCGGTGCCCCGGGACAGGCGATTGGGACCCAGTACTTC. It codes for CATGAPGQAIGTQYF.

This clonotype was counted between two and nine times. The rearrangement joins TRBV6-2 or TRBV6-3 to TRBJ2-1; no clear D. Germline CDR1 is MNHEY and CDR2 is SVGEGT. Trimming took 2 bases from V and 9 from J, leaving 8 bases between them. This CDR3 comprises 12 residues. CDR3 amino acids: CASSYPDTEQFF. In nucleotides, the CDR3 is TGTGCCAGCAGTTACCCCGACACTGAGCAGTTCTTC.

The genes are TRBV30 and TRBJ2-1; 7 bases are shared with TRBD2. The germline V gene has CDR1 GTSNPN and CDR2 SVGIG (reference sequence). CDR3 length equals 13 residues. V was clipped by 3 bases and J by 9 bases; unmatched bases: 8. The CDR3 DNA is TGTGCCTGGAGGGGTAGCGGGCGAACTGAGCAGTTCTTC. This gives the protein CAWRGSGRTEQFF. The variable domain in full, with the rest retrieved from reference TRBV30 and TRBJ2-1, is SQTIHQWPATLVQPVGSPLSLECTVEGTSNPNLYWYRQAAGRGLQLLFYSVGIGQISSEVPQNLSASRPQDRQFILSSKKLLLSDSGFYLCAWRGSGRTEQFFGPGTRLTVL.

This clonotype has only a few counts. The chain uses TRBV7-9 and TRBJ2-5; D unresolved. From germline, CDR1 is SEHNR and CDR2 FQNEAQ (reference sequence). Trimming pared 1 base from V and 5 bases from J, leaving 14 bases between. The CDR3 totals 15 residues. Here the CDR3 reads CASSLGSALRETQYF. CDR3 sequence (DNA): TGTGCCAGCAGCTTAGGGAGCGCTCTGCGGGAGACCCAGTACTTC.

The chain couples TRBV7-2 to TRBJ1-2; possibly TRBD1 for D (5 bases). The germline CDR1 and CDR2 sequences are SGHTA and FQGNSA. The CDR3 has 16 residues. Trimming took 1 base from V and 7 from J, leaving 19 bases between them. The CDR3 reads CASSLVLSGDGPGYTF. The CDR3 DNA sequence: TGTGCCAGCAGCTTAGTACTCTCGGGGGACGGTCCTGGCTACACCTTC. Combining the CDR3 with reference TRBV7-2 and TRBJ1-2 gives the whole variable domain GAGVSQSPSNKVTEKGKDVELRCDPISGHTALYWYRQSLGQGLEFLIYFQGNSAPDKSGLPSDRFSAERTGGSVSTLTIQRTQQEDSAVYLCASSLVLSGDGPGYTFGSGTRLTVV.

The rearrangement links TRBV2 to TRBJ2-1, with TRBD1 matching over 11 bases. J gave up 4 bases and V 9 bases, and 5 bases lay outside the gene matches. The CDR3 runs to 14 residues. CDR1 and CDR2 from the germline V gene are SNHLY and FYNNEI. Here the CDR3 reads CASGQGASYNEQFF. The CDR3, as DNA: TGTGCCAGTGGACAGGGGGCTTCTTACAATGAGCAGTTCTTC. Complete variable domain (other parts from reference TRBV2 and TRBJ2-1): EPEVTQTPSHQVTQMGQEVILRCVPISNHLYFYWYRQILGQKVEFLVSFYNNEISEKSEIFDDQFSVERPDGSNFTLKIRSTKLEDSAMYFCASGQGASYNEQFFGPGTRLTVL.

This sequence joins TRBV11-2 and TRBJ2-3, with a tentative D call TRBD2 (5 bases). Germline CDR1 is SGHAT and CDR2 is FQNNGV. V was clipped by 5 bases and J by 2 bases, with 14 bases between them. The CDR3 has 15 amino acids. The CDR3 sequence: CASSPVWTYTDTQYF. As DNA, the CDR3 is TGTGCCAGCAGCCCTGTCTGGACTTACACAGATACGCAGTATTTT.

The chain has TRBV6-2 or TRBV6-3 and TRBJ1-2, with 9 bases matching TRBD1. There are 14 residues in the CDR3. CDR1 is MNHEY and CDR2 is SVGEGT in the germline V gene. Trimming cost V 0 bases and J 7 bases; bases outside gene matches: 3. CDR3 nucleotides: TGTGCCAGCAGTTACTCCGGGGACAGGGTTGGCTACACCTTC. Residues: CASSYSGDRVGYTF.

This rearrangement joins TRBV4-3 to TRBJ2-7, with 7 bases identical to TRBD1. CDR1 and CDR2 (germline): LGHNA, YSLEER. The V gene end was trimmed by 0 bases and the J gene end by 3 bases; junction bases not matched to a gene: 8. The length of the CDR3 is 16 residues. CDR3 protein: CASSQDGQTGFYEQYF. The DNA of the CDR3 is TGCGCCAGCAGCCAAGATGGGCAGACAGGGTTCTACGAGCAGTACTTC.

This clonotype was observed a few times. CDR3: CATSERLAGEQYV. The CDR3 DNA reads as TGTGCCACCAGCGAAAGACTAGCGGGCGAGCAGTACGTC. The chain combines TRBV15 with TRBJ2-7; 10 nucleotides agree with TRBD2. Trimming cost V 5 bases and J 6 bases; bases outside gene matches: 4. The germline gives CDR1 LNHNV, CDR2 YYDKDF (reference sequence). The CDR3 contains 13 residues.

The sample holds a few counts of this clonotype. This chain joins TRBV12-3 or TRBV12-4 and TRBJ1-5; D possibly corresponds to TRBD1 (6 bases). The CDR3 covers 13 residues. V was trimmed by 8 bases and J by 7 bases, leaving 15 bases between them. CDR3 sequence (DNA): TGTGCCAGCGGGGGACAAGTGTGGCAGCCCCAGCATTTT. It yields the protein CASGGQVWQPQHF.

This clonotype has a count of ten or more. The CDR3 region is CASRSGQGVYSNQPQHF. CDR3 bases: TGTGCCAGCAGATCGGGACAGGGCGTTTATAGCAATCAGCCCCAGCATTTT. This chain uses TRBV6-1 with TRBJ1-5; 9 nucleotides align to TRBD1. Germline trimming cut 6 bases from V and 0 bases from J; bases unmatched to any gene: 9. This CDR3 is 17 amino acids long. Germline CDR1 reads MNHNS; CDR2 reads SASEGT.

The V and J genes are TRBV19 and TRBJ2-1; 7 nucleotides match TRBD1. The junction had 16 bases not matched to a gene; V was cut back by 5 bases and J by 9 bases. Germline lookup yields CDR1 LNHDA and CDR2 SQIVND (reference sequence). CDR3 size: 16 residues. The CDR3: CASSYGDRRTLAEQFF. In nucleotides, the CDR3 is TGTGCCAGTAGTTACGGGGACAGACGTACCCTGGCTGAGCAGTTCTTC.

J is TRBJ2-5 and V is TRBV7-2; TRBD2 agrees at 15 bases. Germline CDR1 reads SGHTA; CDR2 reads FQGNSA. The V gene end was trimmed by 5 bases and the J gene end by 0 bases; junction bases not matched to a gene: 7. This CDR3 contains 18 residues. The CDR3 reads CASSHRTSGRAHQETQYF. In DNA form, the CDR3 reads TGTGCCAGCAGCCACCGGACTAGCGGGAGGGCCCACCAAGAGACCCAGTACTTC.

The rearrangement joins TRBV4-1 to TRBJ1-1; TRBD1 matches 11 bases. V gave up 4 bases and J gave up 6 bases; unmatched junction bases: 19. Germline-derived CDR1 and CDR2 are MGHRA and YSYEKL. The CDR3 totals 19 residues. The CDR3 nucleotides read TGCGCCAGCAGCCCACCTCCTTGGGACAGGGGGATAGGTGGCCCTGAAGCTTTCTTT. The encoded protein is CASSPPPWDRGIGGPEAFF.

This chain uses TRBV19 with TRBJ2-5; D could derive from TRBD1 or TRBD2 (5 bases each). The CDR3 runs to 16 residues. V gave up 4 bases and J gave up 5 bases, with 20 bases separating them. CDR1 and CDR2 (germline): LNHDA, SQIVND (reference sequence). The DNA for the CDR3 is TGTGCCAGTAGTAGGTGGGACGGGACGACGGAGGAGACCCAGTACTTC. It encodes CASSRWDGTTEETQYF.

The chain is built from TRBV27 and TRBJ2-7; 7 bases line up with TRBD2. The CDR3 is made up of 13 amino acids. V lost 1 base and J lost 5; bases outside the gene matches: 2. In germline, CDR1 is MNHEY, CDR2 SMNVEV (reference sequence). CDR3 protein: CASSLWLADEQYF. The CDR3 DNA follows: TGTGCCAGCAGTTTATGGCTAGCGGACGAGCAGTACTTC.